Listed here are 9 T cell receptor beta chains from one sample, sequenced in a study of blood T cells in healthy people across ages. Primers used in a second PCR of about 6 to 12 cycles were a sample-barcoded 5' primer and a J-beta primer mix. Via MiXCR, TCRdb re-called the 5' RACE reads, giving one row per CDR3 protein. The sample consists of about 1.5 million distinct CDR3 sequences, roughly 43% of them appearing once. Sequencing was done on a sample of blood. These receptors were collected from a woman under 30 in good health.

The CDR3 reads CASSTGQGTSNHNEQFF. The CDR3 DNA is TGTGCCAGCAGTACGGGACAGGGGACTAGTAACCACAATGAGCAGTTCTTC. V and J are TRBV2 and TRBJ2-1; 10 bases agree with TRBD1. The CDR3 spans 17 residues. V lost 5 bases, J lost 5 bases, and 12 bases stayed unmatched. CDR1 and CDR2 (germline): SNHLY, FYNNEI.

This clonotype showed up just once. A single base separates this from a much larger clone, so it may be a read error. The chain uses TRBV12-3 or TRBV12-4 and TRBJ2-3; D is unclear. Trimming cost V 3 bases and J 2 bases, with 9 bases left between them. The CDR3 has 14 residues. The DNA for the CDR3 is TGTGCCAGCAGTTTGGCGAGCATCACAGATACGCAGTATTTT. Translated: CASSLASITDTQYF.

This chain connects TRBV29-1 to TRBJ2-1, with D perhaps TRBD2 (5 bases). From germline, CDR1 is SQVTM and CDR2 ANQGSEA. The CDR3 is 12 residues long. Trimming cost V 4 bases and J 9 bases, with 13 bases left between them. CDR3 sequence (DNA): TGCAGCGTTGGGGCCGGGAATCCTGAGCAGTTCTTC. Translated: CSVGAGNPEQFF.

The chain uses TRBV10-2 and TRBJ1-5; no reliable D call. The CDR3 contains 18 residues. Germline V gene lookup returns CDR1 WSHSY and CDR2 SAAADI. With 0 bases removed from V and 1 base from J, the gap between germline ends came to 16 bases. In nucleotides, the CDR3 is TGCGCCAGCAGTGAGTCGGTCGGAAGGGTGGGAAGCAATCAGCCCCAGCATTTT. It is translated as CASSESVGRVGSNQPQHF.

The sample holds a few counts of this clonotype. The chain employs TRBV19 and TRBJ1-2, with D unresolved. Trimming took 5 bases from V and 4 from J, leaving 14 bases between them. The V gene's germline CDR1 is LNHDA and CDR2 SQIVND (reference sequence). The CDR3 has 14 amino acids. The CDR3 coding sequence is TGTGCCAGTAGTGGCTGGCAATTAGGCTATGGCTACACCTTC. Translating it yields CASSGWQLGYGYTF.

A few counts support this clonotype. This chain uses TRBV20-1 with TRBJ2-4, with TRBD2 matching 7 bases. The CDR3 extends over 16 amino acids. After removal of 3 bases from V and 0 bases from J, the junction contained 8 bases not matched to a gene. Per the germline V gene, CDR1 is DFQATT and CDR2 is SNEGSKA (reference sequence). This CDR3 is CSASGGRGIAKNIQYF. CDR3 DNA sequence: TGCAGTGCTAGCGGCGGGAGAGGGATAGCCAAAAACATTCAGTACTTC.

This clonotype was counted only a few times. A read error may account for a junction end that differs from germline. V and J are TRBV5-1 and TRBJ2-7; 14 bases map to TRBD2. This CDR3 is built from 16 residues. Germline V gene lookup returns CDR1 SGHRS and CDR2 YFSETQ. As DNA, the CDR3 is TGCGCCAGCAGCACGGGACTAGCGGGGGCCTCCGACGAGCAGTACTTC. Amino acid sequence: CASSTGLAGASDEQYF.

This clonotype has just a few counts. J is TRBJ2-1 and V is TRBV25-1, with no clear D. This CDR3 comprises 13 residues. Germline loops: CDR1 MGHDK, CDR2 SYGVNS. The V and J ends lost 2 bases and 6 bases respectively, with 8 bases between them. CDR3: CASSETHLNEQFF. CDR3 in DNA: TGTGCCAGCAGTGAAACCCACCTCAATGAGCAGTTCTTC.

The genes are TRBV3-1 and TRBJ2-5; weak D call: TRBD1 (5 bases). CDR1 LGHDT and CDR2 YNNKEL come from the germline V gene (reference sequence). Deletions cut 5 bases from V and 11 bases from J, with 27 bases between. This CDR3 region has 16 residues. The CDR3 DNA follows: TGTGCCAGCAGCGAAGTAAGTAGGGGTGCAGGTAATGAGCAGTACTTC. Translation: CASSEVSRGAGNEQYF.